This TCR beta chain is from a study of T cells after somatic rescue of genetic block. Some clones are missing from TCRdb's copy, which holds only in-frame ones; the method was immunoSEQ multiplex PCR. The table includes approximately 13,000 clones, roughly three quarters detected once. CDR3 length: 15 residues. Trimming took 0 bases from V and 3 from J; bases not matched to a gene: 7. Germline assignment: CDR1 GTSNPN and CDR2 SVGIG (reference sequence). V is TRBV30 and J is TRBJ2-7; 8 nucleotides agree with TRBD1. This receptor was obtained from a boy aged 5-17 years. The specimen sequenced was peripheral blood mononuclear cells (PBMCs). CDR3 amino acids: CAWSVLGQGNYEQYF. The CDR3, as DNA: TGTGCCTGGAGTGTCCTTGGACAGGGAAACTACGAGCAGTACTTC.